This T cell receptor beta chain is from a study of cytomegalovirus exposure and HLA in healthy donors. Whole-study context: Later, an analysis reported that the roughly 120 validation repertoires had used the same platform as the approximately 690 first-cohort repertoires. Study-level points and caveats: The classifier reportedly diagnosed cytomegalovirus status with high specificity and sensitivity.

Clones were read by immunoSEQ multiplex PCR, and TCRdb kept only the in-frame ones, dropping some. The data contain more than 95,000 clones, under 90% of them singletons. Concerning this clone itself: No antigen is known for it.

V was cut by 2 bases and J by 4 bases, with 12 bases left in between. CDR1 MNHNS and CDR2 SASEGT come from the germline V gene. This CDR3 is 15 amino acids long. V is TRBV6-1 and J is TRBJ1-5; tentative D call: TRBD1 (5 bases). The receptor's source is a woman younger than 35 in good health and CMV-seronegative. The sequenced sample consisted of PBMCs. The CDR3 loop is CASSERGRTNQPQHF. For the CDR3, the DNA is TGTGCCAGCAGTGAACGAGGGAGGACAAATCAGCCCCAGCATTTT.